This T cell receptor beta chain was documented in a study of cytomegalovirus exposure and HLA in healthy donors (dated by TCRdb to about 2017). Regarding the study in general: According to an earlier analysis of a few hundred of the donors, 150 million to 200 million T cells yielded 117 million unique TCR beta sequences and about 300 Gb of sequence data. An early release that covered some 640 HLA-typed donors contained about 300 gigabases of sequencing data and 80 million or so unique TCR sequences. Among the roughly 430 genotyped donors, approximately 77% belonged to the genetic ancestry cluster associated with self-reported Caucasian donors. The aim of the study was to test whether cataloging public T cell receptors could identify signatures of past pathogen exposure. Using immunosequencing, the study profiled T cell repertoires from 666 subjects and related those repertoires to cytomegalovirus serostatus. Besides the first cohort of more than 650 subjects, a separate validation cohort made up of around 120 different subjects was used. High-throughput TCR immunosequencing, statistical association of individual TCRs with disease status, and machine learning were combined to predict cytomegalovirus infection status. In a later analysis, previously published TCR beta repertoires from 550 to 750 donors were re-analyzed and high-resolution HLA genotyping was added so that TCR occurrence patterns could be studied. Rather than using new phenotypic data, the later analysis identified candidate immune exposures from TCR beta sequences and from how often those sequences occurred across donors. To decide whether each TCR beta V gene segment behaved as functional or pseudogenic, an earlier analysis of 587 of the donors relied on high-throughput TCR beta sequencing. Alongside the repertoire data, information on donor age, sex, ethnicity and CMV serostatus was compiled. Genome-wide SNP genotypes for about three fifths of the roughly 670 donors were used in a later genetic analysis, which treated that subset as a discovery cohort. Every repertoire in the discovery cohort had been generated on one and the same sequencing platform. Both class I and class II loci were covered by HLA typing, at four-digit resolution. Typing coverage differed by locus: A, B, C, DRB1 and DQB1 were typed in about 620-630 donors, DQA1 in 500 to 550, DPA1 in 600 to 610, and DPB1 in 472. About five DR-DQ haplotypes were treated as single units for association and clustering because of strong linkage in the cohort. Among approximately 370 genotyped donors of the cohort, an average of around 250,000 unique TCR beta nucleotide sequences was sequenced per donor, of which about 18% were non-productive.

CDR1 and CDR2 (LNHDA, SQIVND) derive from the germline V gene (reference sequence). Taken from cysteine to phenylalanine, the CDR3 has 16 residues. Kept here is only the CDR3 DNA, which spans 48 bases and is read in frame from base 1. Trimming removed 7 bases from V and 4 bases from J; the gene matches leave 12 bases unexplained. Study-wide conclusions, independent of this receptor: A further reported finding was that TCR beta sequences accurately predicted the HLA-A and HLA-B alleles for most subjects in the first cohort. Most TCR sequences were observed very rarely across donors, whereas some public TCRs were present in many individuals. Assigning TCR associations to individual alleles was difficult when HLA alleles, especially DR and DQ, strongly co-occurred. Three of the identified cytomegalovirus-associated TCR beta chains were confirmed in vitro to be specific for cytomegalovirus antigens. In a later analysis, several top co-occurrence clusters were reported to appear linked to parvovirus B19, influenza, CMV and Epstein-Barr virus. A later genetic analysis associated a missense DCLRE1C variant with V-gene and J-gene trimming of TCR beta chains, and an independent cohort replicated the association. According to the authors, the approach could potentially be generalized to other disease states and immunological phenotypes. An earlier analysis of around 540 of the donors showed that most TCR beta V segments appeared in productive rearrangements either about 87% or about 30% of the time, which broadly matched IMGT annotations. At a false discovery rate of 0.05, a later analysis linked 16,951 TCR beta sequences to specific HLA alleles. The classifier was reported to diagnose cytomegalovirus status with high specificity and sensitivity in both the original and validation cohorts. The cohort was sequenced for TCR beta chains only, and without alpha or paired-chain data the features that could be detected were limited. The only immune exposure information available for the cohort was CMV serostatus. In a later analysis, HLA-associated TCR beta chains showed more clonal expansion and lower generation probabilities than non-associated chains that were equally common. Because HLA typing was missing for some donors at each locus, association tests included only the typed subset. In a later analysis, most CMV-associated TCR beta chains were found to appear HLA-restricted, with HLA associations seemingly driven largely by CMV exposure. The study gave a list of under 200 TCR beta chains associated with cytomegalovirus. In a later analysis, TCR association rates were found to vary across HLA loci, with the most associated TCRs seen for DRB1 alleles and the fewest for HLA-C alleles. Presence/absence analyses assumed roughly uniform sequencing depth across donors, an assumption that may not hold. Because counts were too low, roughly 18 rarely observed V segments, including chromosome 9 orphons, were left out of the earlier analysis of some 600 of the donors. Because the 87-base-pair reads could not distinguish some IMGT-functional V segments, including TRBV6-2 and TRBV6-3, those segments were excluded. A group of highly shared sequence variants was considered likely to be a technical artifact of the sequencing pipeline. Linkage disequilibrium might explain the correlated functional status among segregating V segments, but an unknown experimental factor could not be ruled out. Compared with the approximately 600-donor mean, donors in an Asian-associated ancestry cluster had fewer N-insertions in productive TCRs, according to a later genetic analysis.

The library was generated by the immunoSEQ multiplex PCR assay. The multiplex PCR relied on a mix of 60 forward primers for TCR Vbeta segments and 13 reverse primers for TCR Jbeta segments. The CDR3 region of rearranged TCR beta genes was amplified from genomic DNA with a multiplex PCR assay. The Illumina HiSeq System was used to sequence the amplified TCR beta libraries as 87-base-pair reads. In the original analysis: Across the 600 to 700 repertoires, a later analysis counted roughly 84 million unique TCR beta chains, 9.5 million to 12 million of which were shared by at least two donors. Raw reads were error-corrected and collapsed into unique sequences with a nearest-neighbor algorithm that merged closely related sequences to remove PCR and sequencing errors. V, D and J gene segments were assigned by aligning CDR3 sequences to IMGT reference sequences. Each retained sequence needed at least a six-nucleotide match to both a V gene segment and a J gene segment. A rearrangement was called productive if the CDR3 had no stop codons and remained in frame with V and J, and every other rearrangement was called non-productive. Following IMGT convention, CDR3 was defined as the stretch from the second conserved V-encoded cysteine up to the conserved J-encoded phenylalanine. In an earlier analysis of more than 550 of the donors, sequences lacking an unambiguous match to a single V gene segment were excluded. In an earlier analysis of 450 to 700 of the donors, V segments were called functional above 56.7% productive rearrangements and were called segregating when the between-donor standard deviation exceeded 5%. To diagnose cytomegalovirus status from the catalog of TCR beta chain sequences, a statistical classification framework was built. A later analysis assigned V and J genes by comparing TCR nucleotide sequences with IMGT/GENE-DB human TR gene sequences. A later analysis assigned CDR3 sequences and most-parsimonious VDJ recombination scenarios with the TCRdist pipeline. In a later analysis, each TCR beta chain was defined by its CDR3 amino acid sequence together with its V-gene family, and reads without a unique V-gene family were excluded. In a later analysis, approximately 640 highly shared, low-generation-probability nucleotide sequences were removed to address suspected cross-contamination and a sequencing artifact. In a later analysis, a clonal expansion index for each public chain was calculated from normalized within-repertoire ranks of inferred template counts. In a later analysis, generation probabilities were computed using a VDJ recombination model fitted to out-of-frame rearrangements, and the results were checked against IGoR. In a later analysis, TCR-TCR, TCR-HLA and TCR-CMV co-occurrence was scored with hypergeometric tests, and a repertoire-size bias correction was applied to TCR pairs. False discovery rates were estimated in a later analysis by permuting HLA or CMV assignments 20 times. In a later analysis, co-occurring TCRs were grouped with DBSCAN, and TCRdist sequence similarity was added when clustering was performed within HLA-allele-positive subsets. Repertoires with fewer than 30,000 or more than 120,000 public chains were left out of co-occurrence clustering, as were four to six repertoires with anomalous nucleotide sharing. TCRdb carries this immuneACCESS record with in-frame sequences only. Its versions omit some clonotypes, under half of them owing to an unresolved V gene in the studies checked, with the rest unexplained. Clone size and the V and J calls come from that table; the DNA yielded D and trimming. The sample yields fewer than 120,000 clones; approximately 79% were counted once. The top ten constitute about 6.6% of the sample.

In total, around 600 healthy bone marrow donors made up the cohort. At the time of sampling, all cohort members were nominally healthy, though unrecorded immune exposures were likely present. The donor was CMV seropositive and was included in the group of 290 or so seropositive cohort members. Every donor gave a peripheral blood sample, and the peripheral blood mononuclear cells from that sample were used for TCR beta sequencing. Genomic DNA was extracted from the blood cell samples with the Qiagen DNeasy Blood Extraction Kit. For this clone: The clone's antigen remains unknown. The record has no base qualities; no much larger clone is one base away.

This sequence uses TRBV19 and TRBJ1-1, and TRBD1 matches 10 of the central bases. The TCR was taken from a man aged 25-45 years in good health and CMV-seropositive. Sequencing input: PBMCs. The CDR3 region reads CASTPTGGRRATEAFF. The bases read TGTGCCAGTACCCCGACAGGGGGCCGTAGAGCCACTGAAGCTTTCTTT.